This TCR beta chain appears in the sequencing data of a study of beta chain features in type 1 diabetes. Study-level results: Researchers reported that naive, central memory and Treg TCRB repertoires appeared more similar in patients than in healthy donors.

This clone was observed a few times. Its antigen is not identified. Expressed TCRB transcripts were sequenced after all isolated RNA was converted to cDNA. TCRdb's table, derived via immunoSEQ multiplex PCR, lists solely in-frame clones and lacks some. The sample records about 620,000 clones, around 15% being singletons. The germline CDR1 and CDR2 sequences are SGHVS and FNYEAQ. Trimming removed 5 bases at V and 0 bases at J, with 20 bases between. The CDR3 extends over 17 amino acids. Sequencing input: naive CD4+ T cells from blood. The chain has TRBV7-6 and TRBJ2-7; D might be TRBD2 (5 bases). This sequence was found in a man younger than 30 in good health. In DNA form, the CDR3 reads TGTGCCAGCAGCCCGAGACCGTTAGGAGGAGCCTCCTACGAGCAGTACTTC. Residues: CASSPRPLGGASYEQYF.